This entry lists 16 T cell receptor beta chains sequenced from one sample in a study of cytomegalovirus exposure and HLA in healthy donors. Primers for the PCR totalled 60 Vbeta and 13 Jbeta. Libraries were prepared by immunoSEQ multiplex PCR; TCRdb keeps only in-frame clonotypes and omits some of them. The top ten clones hold more than 1% of a sample with roughly 150,000 clones, roughly 88% of them seen once. The specimen was PBMCs. These receptors were taken from a boy between 2 and 15 years old in good health and CMV-seronegative.

This clone was counted a single time. The V call is TRBV19, the J call TRBJ1-1; D is perhaps TRBD1 (6 bases). The V gene's germline CDR1 is LNHDA and CDR2 SQIVND (reference sequence). This CDR3 has 14 residues. Trimming took off 2 bases at V and 1 base at J, with 8 bases between the two ends. The CDR3 protein is CASSIRTANTEAFF. CDR3 nucleotide sequence: TGTGCCAGTAGTATAAGGACAGCGAACACTGAAGCTTTCTTT.

The gene calls are TRBV27 and TRBJ2-5, with 8 bases matching TRBD1. The last part of the DNA fits TRBJ2-7 better; the J call may be wrong. This CDR3 has 15 residues. Germline V gene sequence: CDR1 MNHEY, CDR2 SMNVEV (reference sequence). The CDR3 region is CASSLFQGATYEQYF. As DNA, the CDR3 is TGTGCCAGCAGTTTGTTTCAGGGGGCGACCTACGAGCAGTACTTC.

This rearrangement joins TRBV10-3 to TRBJ2-5; 15 bases align to TRBD2. This CDR3 is 15 amino acids long. Germline V CDR1 and CDR2: ENHRY, SYGVKD. Germline trimming cut 8 bases from V and 5 bases from J; bases unmatched to any gene: 6. CDR3 sequence reads: CAIPPGTSGRETQYF. CDR3 DNA: TGTGCCATCCCTCCCGGGACTAGCGGGAGGGAGACCCAGTACTTC.

The chain is built from TRBV5-6 and TRBJ2-1, with D perhaps TRBD1 (5 bases). The V and J ends lost 0 bases and 3 bases respectively, with 13 bases between them. The CDR3 sequence is 16 residues long. Germline V gene data show CDR1 as SGHDT and CDR2 as YYEEEE. Written as DNA, the CDR3 is TGTGCCAGCAGCTTGGAGGGGCCCTTAATCTACAATGAGCAGTTCTTC. Translation: CASSLEGPLIYNEQFF. The full variable domain, in which reference TRBV5-6 and TRBJ2-1 provide the parts outside the CDR3, is DAGVTQSPTHLIKTRGQQVTLRCSPKSGHDTVSWYQQALGQGPQFIFQYYEEEERQRGNFPDRFSGHQFPNYSSELNVNALLLGDSALYLCASSLEGPLIYNEQFFGPGTRLTVL.

The chain links TRBV20-1 to TRBJ1-1; D gene ambiguous. The CDR3 loop spans 10 amino acids. Per the germline V gene, CDR1 is DFQATT and CDR2 is SNEGSKA (reference sequence). V lost 6 bases to trimming and J lost 3 bases, with 5 bases between them. The DNA for the CDR3 is TGCAGTGCACGGGACACTGAAGCTTTCTTT. This gives the protein CSARDTEAFF.

This chain uses TRBV2 with TRBJ2-7; D is unclear. Germline loops: CDR1 SNHLY, CDR2 FYNNEI. This CDR3 spans 13 amino acids. The V end lost 1 base, the J end lost 2 bases, and 6 bases lay between the germline ends. Written as DNA, the CDR3 is TGTGCCAGCAGTGAAGACAGAGCCTACGAGCAGTACGTC. It specifies CASSEDRAYEQYV.

This clone was counted a single time. The chain has TRBV9 and TRBJ2-2; TRBD2 might be the D (6 bases). This CDR3 region has 18 residues. The ends were cut back, 0 bases at V and 0 bases at J, with 15 bases in the middle. Germline CDR1 is SGDLS and CDR2 is YYNGEE. The CDR3, as DNA: TGTGCCAGCAGCGTAGAAGACGGGAGCCCATCGAACACCGGGGAGCTGTTTTTT. Its protein product is CASSVEDGSPSNTGELFF.

This clone was detected a few times. The chain's CDR3 is CASSTSQTGVPNTEAFF. CDR3 sequence (DNA): TGTGCCAGCAGCACATCCCAAACAGGGGTACCTAACACTGAAGCTTTCTTT. This chain links TRBV21-1 with TRBJ1-1; the D call in the table, TRBD1, was not verified against the DNA. TRBV21-1 corresponds to a pseudogene. The CDR3 is 17 residues long.

The rearrangement links TRBV2 to TRBJ2-2; 10 nucleotides line up with TRBD2. The length of the CDR3 is 17 residues. Germline assignment: CDR1 SNHLY and CDR2 FYNNEI. V gave up 5 bases and J gave up 4 bases; unmatched junction bases: 10. CDR3 sequence: CASSFSTSGVRTGELFF. In nucleotides, the CDR3 is TGTGCCAGCAGTTTCTCTACTAGCGGGGTTCGCACCGGGGAGCTGTTTTTT.

J is TRBJ1-4 and V is TRBV4-1; D is uncertain. The CDR3 is made up of 15 amino acids. CDR1 is MGHRA and CDR2 is YSYEKL in the germline V gene. Between the trimmed V and J ends, which lost 4 bases and 6 bases, there was a span of 15 bases. The CDR3 is CASSRSGISDEKLFF. Written as DNA, the CDR3 is TGCGCCAGCAGCCGGTCCGGTATCAGCGATGAAAAACTGTTTTTT.

The sample holds a few counts of this clone. The rearrangement uses TRBV5-1 and TRBJ2-1, with 9 bases aligning to TRBD2. Trimming at V came to 3 bases and at J to 7 bases, leaving 11 bases not matched to a gene. CDR3 length: 16 amino acids. Germline values: CDR1 SGHRS, CDR2 YFSETQ. CDR3 nucleotide sequence: TGCGCCAGCAGCTCCCAGCGGGGGGCCCGCCTAAATGAGCAGTTCTTC. Translation gives CASSSQRGARLNEQFF.

This clone was counted once. V usage is TRBV4-3 and J usage is TRBJ2-7; TRBD1 agrees at 10 bases. Germline V gene lookup returns CDR1 LGHNA and CDR2 YSLEER. CDR3 length: 15 residues. The J segment lost 10 bases and the V segment lost 3 bases, leaving 12 bases of the junction unmatched. CDR3 coding DNA: TGCGCCAGCAGCCAGGGAGCGGACAGGGGGACGGAACAGTACTTC. The encoded protein is CASSQGADRGTEQYF.

The chain joins TRBV11-2 to TRBJ2-2; D is possibly TRBD2 (5 bases). Between the trimmed V and J ends, which lost 5 bases and 4 bases, there was a span of 20 bases. Germline V gene lookup returns CDR1 SGHAT and CDR2 FQNNGV. CDR3 length: 17 amino acids. The CDR3 DNA follows: TGTGCCAGCAGCCCCTCGACCCTGCGGGCCAGCACCGGGGAGCTGTTTTTT. Translation: CASSPSTLRASTGELFF.

This chain joins TRBV25-1 and TRBJ1-2; TRBD1 agrees at 7 bases. CDR1 is MGHDK, CDR2 SYGVNS, per germline. V lost 5 bases and J lost 8; bases outside the gene matches: 8. The CDR3 spans 13 residues. The CDR3 DNA sequence: TGTGCCAGCAGTCCTCCAGGGGGAACGGGCTACACCTTC. It encodes CASSPPGGTGYTF.

The rearrangement joins TRBV4-3 to TRBJ1-6, with unresolved D. Between the trimmed V and J ends, which lost 1 base and 10 bases, there was a span of 14 bases. The CDR3 length is 15 residues. Germline CDR1 and CDR2: LGHNA and YSLEER. In nucleotides, the CDR3 is TGCGCCAGCAGCCAAGTGTACTCGAGGGAATCACCCCTCCACTTT. This codes for CASSQVYSRESPLHF.

This clone has just a few counts. The chain combines TRBV11-2 with TRBJ2-1; D may be TRBD2 (5 bases). There are 16 residues in the CDR3. Germline V gene sequence: CDR1 SGHAT, CDR2 FQNNGV. V lost 1 base to trimming and J lost 1 base, with 11 bases between them. The CDR3 DNA reads as TGTGCCAGCAGCTTAGGGTCGGGGATATCCTACAATGAGCAGTTCTTC. This translates into CASSLGSGISYNEQFF.